The rows below give T cell receptor beta chains drawn from one sample of a study of CD8+CD57+ T cells in acquired aplastic anemia. TCRdb re-called the reads with MiXCR, one entry per CDR3 protein. The sample holds approximately 170,000 distinct CDR3 sequences, around half seen once. Material for sequencing was sorted CD4+, CD8+, or CD8+CD57+ T cells (not recorded which) from PBMCs. These receptors came from a human donor with aplastic anemia. Both conserved end residues are part of each CDR3. D genes are given only for firm matches. The size entry is marked missing in some rows and otherwise reads once, few, many or a size class.

>TRBV6-5|TRBJ2-1|-|-
TGTGCCAGCAGTTACAAGGACTTCTCCGGAAATGAGCAGTTCTTC
CASSYKDFSGNEQFF
>TRBV6-5|TRBJ1-2|-|many
TGTGCCAGCAGTTACTCGAGTGGGGGGACGGATGGCTACACCTTC
CASSYSSGGTDGYTF
>TRBV19|TRBJ1-2|TRBD1|-
TGTGCCAGCAGTTACGAAGGGACAGGTCGGGGCTACACCTTC
CASSYEGTGRGYTF
>TRBV11-2|TRBJ1-1|TRBD1|many
TGTGCCAGCAGCCACACAGGGGGCGGAACTGAAGCTTTCTTT
CASSHTGGGTEAFF
>TRBV7-3|TRBJ2-2|-|many
TGTGCCAGCAGCTTAACGTTAGGGCTAGGCGCCGGGGAGCTGTTTTTT
CASSLTLGLGAGELFF
>TRBV9|TRBJ1-1|-|-
TGTGCCAGCAGCGTAGAAAACAGCAGGAACACTGAAGCTTTCTTT
CASSVENSRNTEAFF
>TRBV29-1|TRBJ1-1|TRBD1|-
TGCAGCGTTGGACAGGGGGTTGCTGAAGCTTTCTTT
CSVGQGVAEAFF
>TRBV11-3|TRBJ2-1|TRBD2|many
TGTGCCAGCAGCTCGGGACTAGCGGGGAGCAATGAGCAGTTCTTC
CASSSGLAGSNEQFF
>TRBV10-3|TRBJ1-1|-|-
TGTGCCATCAGTGTTGAGGGTCGTAACACTGAAGCTTTCTTT
CAISVEGRNTEAFF
>TRBV19|TRBJ2-1|TRBD1|many
TGTGCCAGTAGACTGGACAGGAGCTCCTACAATGAGCAGTTCTTC
CASRLDRSSYNEQFF
>TRBV6-1|TRBJ1-1|-|many
TGTGCCAGCAGTCCTATGACTACAGGGCACACTGAAGCTTTCTTT
CASSPMTTGHTEAFF
>TRBV6-4|TRBJ2-2|-|many
TGTGCCAGCCGCCGGGACTTCATTTCCGGGGAGCTGTTTTTT
CASRRDFISGELFF
>TRBV6-2/TRBV6-3|TRBJ1-5|TRBD1|many
TGTGCCAGCAGTTACCCTGGACAGGGCGAAGTCCCCCAGCATTTT
CASSYPGQGEVPQHF
>TRBV6-2/TRBV6-3|TRBJ2-4|-|-
TGTGCCAGCAGTGAGCCCAAAAACATTCAGTACTTC
CASSEPKNIQYF
>TRBV19|TRBJ1-2|-|many
TGTGCCAGTAGTATAAACGCCAAATATGGCTACACCTTC
CASSINAKYGYTF
>TRBV7-8|TRBJ2-3|-|-
TGTGCCAGCAGCTTAACGACTACAGATACGCAGTATTTT
CASSLTTTDTQYF
>TRBV2|TRBJ2-7|-|once
TGTGCCAGCAGTGAGTTTCCCGCCTCCTACGAGCAGTACTTC
CASSEFPASYEQYF
>TRBV4-3|TRBJ1-1|-|many
TGCGCCAGCAGCCTCAGAGCCCAGACAAACACTGAAGCTTTCTTT
CASSLRAQTNTEAFF
>TRBV10-3|TRBJ1-6|-|-
TGTGCCAGCAGATCAGGGAAATTCAATTCACCCCTCCACTTT
CASRSGKFNSPLHF
>TRBV9|TRBJ1-4|-|-
TGTGCCAGCAGCTGGGACGGCCCTGGGGAAAAACTGTTTTTT
CASSWDGPGEKLFF
>TRBV7-6|TRBJ2-3|-|-
TGTGCCAGCAGCTTAGATCACGGAATTGAGGTCGCAGATACGCAGTATTTT
CASSLDHGIEVADTQYF
>TRBV9|TRBJ2-3|TRBD2|-
TGTGCCAGCAGCGCCGGGACTAGCGGAATAGATACGCAGTATTTT
CASSAGTSGIDTQYF
>TRBV24-1|TRBJ1-5|-|-
TGTGCCACCAGTGGTGACAGTGATCAGCCCCAGCATTTT
CATSGDSDQPQHF
>TRBV7-3|TRBJ1-2|-|-
TGTGCCAGCAGACGAGACAGAAACTATGGCTACACCTTC
CASRRDRNYGYTF
>TRBV10-3|TRBJ2-7|-|few
TGTGCCATCAGTGAGTCAGGGACAAACTACGAGCAGTACTTC
CAISESGTNYEQYF
>TRBV2|TRBJ1-1|TRBD1|many
TGTGCCAGCAGTGATCTGGGACAGGTAGTTGCTTTCTTT
CASSDLGQVVAFF
>TRBV7-2|TRBJ1-5|TRBD1|-
TGTGCCAGCGGACAGGGGATGAGTCAGCCCCAGCATTTT
CASGQGMSQPQHF
>TRBV7-8|TRBJ2-3|-|-
TGTGCCAGCACACTGACTTACACAGATACGCAGTATTTT
CASTLTYTDTQYF
>TRBV2|TRBJ1-1|TRBD1|-
TGTGCCAGCAGTGTCGGGACAGGGGTCGACACTGAAGCTTTCTTT
CASSVGTGVDTEAFF